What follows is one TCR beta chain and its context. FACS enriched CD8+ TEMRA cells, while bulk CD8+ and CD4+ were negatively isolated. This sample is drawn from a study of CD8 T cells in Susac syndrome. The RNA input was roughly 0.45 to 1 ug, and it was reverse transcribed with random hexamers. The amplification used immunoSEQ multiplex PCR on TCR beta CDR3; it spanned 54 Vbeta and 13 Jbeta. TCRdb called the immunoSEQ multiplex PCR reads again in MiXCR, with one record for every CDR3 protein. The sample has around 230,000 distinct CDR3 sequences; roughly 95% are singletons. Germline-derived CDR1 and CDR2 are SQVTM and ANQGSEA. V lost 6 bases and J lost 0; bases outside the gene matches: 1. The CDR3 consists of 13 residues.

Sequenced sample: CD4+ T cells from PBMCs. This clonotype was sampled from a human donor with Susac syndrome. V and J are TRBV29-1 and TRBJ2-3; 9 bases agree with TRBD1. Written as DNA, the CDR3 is TGCAGCGTGGACAGGGGTAGCACAGATACGCAGTATTTT. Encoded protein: CSVDRGSTDTQYF.